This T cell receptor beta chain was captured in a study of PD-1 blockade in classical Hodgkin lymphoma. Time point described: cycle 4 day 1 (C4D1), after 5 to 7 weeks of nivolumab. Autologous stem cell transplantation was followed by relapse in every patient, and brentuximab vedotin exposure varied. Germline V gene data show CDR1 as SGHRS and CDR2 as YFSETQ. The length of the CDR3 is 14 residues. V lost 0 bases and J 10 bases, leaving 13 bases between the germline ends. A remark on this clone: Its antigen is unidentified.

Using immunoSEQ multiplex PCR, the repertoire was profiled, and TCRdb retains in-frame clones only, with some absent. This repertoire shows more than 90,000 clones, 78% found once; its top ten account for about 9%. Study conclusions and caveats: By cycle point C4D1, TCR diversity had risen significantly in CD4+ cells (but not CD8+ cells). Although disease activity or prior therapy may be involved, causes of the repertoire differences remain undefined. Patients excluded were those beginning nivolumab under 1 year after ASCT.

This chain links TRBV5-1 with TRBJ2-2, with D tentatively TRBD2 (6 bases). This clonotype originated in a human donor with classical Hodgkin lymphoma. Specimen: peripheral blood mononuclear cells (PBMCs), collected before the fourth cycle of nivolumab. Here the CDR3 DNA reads TGCGCCAGCAGCTTGGCCGAGGGGCGGGAGGAGCTGTTTTTT. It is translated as CASSLAEGREELFF.